The 22 T cell receptor beta chains given below trace back to one sample, sequenced in a study of cytomegalovirus exposure and HLA in healthy donors. PCR involved 60 Vbeta and 13 Jbeta primers. Sequencing was performed with immunoSEQ multiplex PCR; in TCRdb, only in-frame clones are kept and a portion is missing. The sample table sets out 68,000 or so clones. Sequenced: PBMCs. All receptors come from a female donor in good health and CMV-seropositive.

The J gene is TRBJ2-3, the V gene TRBV13; 7 bases are a match to TRBD1. The CDR3 loop spans 16 amino acids. Looked up from germline, CDR1 is PRHDT and CDR2 is FYEKMQ (reference sequence). V gave up 5 bases and J gave up 2 bases; unmatched junction bases: 10. CDR3 coding DNA: TGTGCCAGCAGCCCACTGACAGGGAGTGTCACAGATACGCAGTATTTT. Its protein product is CASSPLTGSVTDTQYF.

The genes are TRBV7-9 and TRBJ2-7, with TRBD1 identical over 11 bases. The germline V gene has CDR1 SEHNR and CDR2 FQNEAQ (reference sequence). There are 14 residues in the CDR3. J was trimmed by 6 bases and V by 3 bases; bases with no gene match: 4. The CDR3 DNA is TGTGCCAGCAGCTTCGGACAGGGGGCGGCCGAGCAGTACTTC. It translates to CASSFGQGAAEQYF. Based on the CDR3 plus reference TRBV7-9 and TRBJ2-7, the full variable domain is DTGVSQNPRHKITKRGQNVTFRCDPISEHNRLYWYRQTLGQGPEFLTYFQNEAQLEKSRLLSDRFSAERPKGSFSTLEIQRTEQGDSAMYLCASSFGQGAAEQYFGPGTRLTVT.

The chain combines TRBV30 with TRBJ1-3; possible D gene TRBD1, 6 bases. The CDR3 contains 14 residues. The V and J ends lost 2 bases and 2 bases respectively, with 10 bases between them. Per the germline V gene, CDR1 is GTSNPN and CDR2 is SVGIG (reference sequence). The DNA of the CDR3 is TGTGCCTGGAGTCGAGGGGGAACTGGAAACACCATATATTTT. Residues: CAWSRGGTGNTIYF.

The chain recombines TRBV27 with TRBJ2-1; D not resolved. The CDR3 runs 14 residues. Trimming took off 4 bases at V and 1 base at J, with 8 bases between the two ends. Germline CDR1 reads MNHEY; CDR2 reads SMNVEV (reference sequence). CDR3 residues: CASSSGRSYNEQFF. In DNA, the CDR3 is TGTGCCAGCAGTTCTGGCAGATCCTACAATGAGCAGTTCTTC.

The chain couples TRBV6-5 to TRBJ2-1, with D uncertain. V was clipped by 4 bases and J by 5 bases, with 9 bases between them. The germline V gene has CDR1 MNHEY and CDR2 SVGAGI. This CDR3 contains 13 residues. In DNA form, the CDR3 reads TGTGCCAGCAGTTCTGGCCGAAACAATGAGCAGTTCTTC. Translation gives CASSSGRNNEQFF.

The rearrangement uses TRBV9 and TRBJ2-2, with a tentative D call TRBD2 (5 bases). The CDR3 length is 15 residues. Germline CDR1 and CDR2: SGDLS and YYNGEE. The V gene lost 0 bases and the J gene lost 2 bases, with 8 bases spanning the gap. This CDR3 is CASSVGLANTGELFF. The CDR3 bases are TGTGCCAGCAGCGTAGGGCTAGCCAACACCGGGGAGCTGTTTTTT.

The chain uses TRBV9 and TRBJ2-2, with D possibly being TRBD2 (6 bases). Germline V gene sequence: CDR1 SGDLS, CDR2 YYNGEE. Trimming took off 0 bases at V and 0 bases at J, with 12 bases between the two ends. The CDR3 runs 17 residues. The CDR3 sequence: CASSVAWDFPNTGELFF. The CDR3 region has the DNA TGTGCCAGCAGCGTAGCTTGGGACTTCCCGAACACCGGGGAGCTGTTTTTT.

V usage is TRBV5-4 and J usage is TRBJ1-6, with D possibly being TRBD1 (6 bases). Germline V lookup: CDR1 SGHNT, CDR2 YYREEE (reference sequence). This CDR3 comprises 20 residues. Trimming pared 1 base from V and 0 bases from J, leaving 20 bases between. Here the CDR3 DNA reads TGTGCCAGCAGCTTGAGTCTGGCAGGGGCAAGGAGCTCCTATAATTCACCCCTCCACTTT. This gives the protein CASSLSLAGARSSYNSPLHF.

The chain has TRBV5-1 and TRBJ2-7, with TRBD1 matching 8 bases. The junction had 5 bases not matched to a gene; V was cut back by 4 bases and J by 2 bases. The CDR3 is 14 amino acids. Germline loops: CDR1 SGHRS, CDR2 YFSETQ. The CDR3 coding sequence is TGCGCCAGCAGCGGCGGACAGGGAACCTACGAGCAGTACTTC. It codes for CASSGGQGTYEQYF.

The CDR3 bases are TGTGCCAGCAGCTCTTTTACAGGGGGCCTTCAAGAGACCCAGTACTTC. Its protein product is CASSSFTGGLQETQYF. The chain uses TRBV7-2 and TRBJ2-5; TRBD1 matches at 9 bases. This CDR3 contains 16 residues. V shed 4 bases, J shed 2 bases, and the junction held 8 bases outside the gene matches. Germline V gene sequence: CDR1 SGHTA, CDR2 FQGNSA.

Worth noting for this clone: Other DNA sequences in this sample translate to the same CDR3. The rearrangement joins TRBV9 to TRBJ2-5; 9 bases map to TRBD1. V lost 3 bases to trimming and J lost 2 bases; unmatched junction nucleotides: 8. The CDR3 is made up of 16 amino acids. Per the germline V gene, CDR1 is SGDLS and CDR2 is YYNGEE. CDR3 coding DNA: TGTGCCAGCAGCGCACGCGACAGGGGGGGACAAGAGACCCAGTACTTC. Protein product: CASSARDRGGQETQYF.

The chain has TRBV7-2 and TRBJ2-4; 12 positions match TRBD2. The junction had 8 bases not matched to a gene; V was cut back by 4 bases and J by 7 bases. Germline V lookup: CDR1 SGHTA, CDR2 FQGNSA. CDR3 size: 16 residues. CDR3 bases: TGTGCCAGCAGCTACCGACTAGCGGGAGTGGGTAACATTCAGTACTTC. This encodes CASSYRLAGVGNIQYF. The full variable domain, in which reference TRBV7-2 and TRBJ2-4 provide the parts outside the CDR3, is GAGVSQSPSNKVTEKGKDVELRCDPISGHTALYWYRQSLGQGLEFLIYFQGNSAPDKSGLPSDRFSAERTGGSVSTLTIQRTQQEDSAVYLCASSYRLAGVGNIQYFGAGTRLSVL.

V gene TRBV5-5 combines with J gene TRBJ1-5, with a weak D call TRBD1 (6 bases). This CDR3 contains 15 residues. Trimming removed 4 bases from V and 3 bases from J, with 14 bases in between. Germline V CDR1 and CDR2: SGHKS, YYEKEE (reference sequence). DNA for the CDR3: TGTGCCAGCAGCCCGTTAGGGGACATCAATCAGCCCCAGCATTTT. It encodes CASSPLGDINQPQHF.

This chain uses TRBV9 with TRBJ2-1; possible D gene TRBD1, 6 bases. Trimming pared 4 bases from V and 0 bases from J, leaving 14 bases between. The germline gives CDR1 SGDLS, CDR2 YYNGEE. CDR3 length equals 16 residues. The CDR3: CASSTRDISSYNEQFF. The CDR3 DNA reads TGTGCCAGCAGCACCCGGGACATTAGCTCCTACAATGAGCAGTTCTTC.

This chain links TRBV25-1 with TRBJ2-5; D might be TRBD2 (6 bases). The CDR3 is 14 amino acids. V lost 2 bases and J lost 1, with 8 bases in between. Germline CDR1 reads MGHDK; CDR2 reads SYGVNS. CDR3 DNA: TGTGCCAGCAGTGAACTGGGACTCCAAGAGACCCAGTACTTC. Translating gives CASSELGLQETQYF.

The V and J genes are TRBV4-3 and TRBJ1-1; TRBD1 is a possible D gene (6 bases). The V end was cut by 1 base, the J end by 5 bases, with 11 bases between. The CDR3 contains 14 residues. CDR1 is LGHNA, CDR2 YSLEER, per germline. The CDR3 reads CASSQGGGKTEAFF. The DNA of the CDR3 is TGCGCCAGCAGCCAAGGTGGGGGCAAAACTGAAGCTTTCTTT.

The chain uses TRBV7-3 and TRBJ2-1; 13 nucleotides line up with TRBD2. This CDR3 comprises 19 residues. The V segment lost 5 bases and the J segment 4 bases; nucleotides outside the gene matches: 14. Germline CDR1 SGHTA, CDR2 FQGTGA. This CDR3 is CASSRTPAGTSGKYNEQFF. Written as DNA, the CDR3 is TGTGCCAGCAGCCGCACCCCGGCCGGGACTAGCGGGAAATACAATGAGCAGTTCTTC.

The chain recombines TRBV7-2 with TRBJ1-2, with 8 bases fitting TRBD1. V shed 5 bases, J shed 4 bases, and the junction held 6 bases outside the gene matches. The CDR3 has 14 residues. Germline-derived CDR1 and CDR2 are SGHTA and FQGNSA. CDR3 bases: TGTGCCAGCAGCAAAACCGACAGGGGCTATGGCTACACCTTC. It yields the protein CASSKTDRGYGYTF.

The CDR3 loop reads CASSPGKGVYGYTF. The CDR3 DNA reads TGTGCCAGCTCCCCGGGGAAGGGAGTCTATGGCTACACCTTC. This chain connects TRBV18 to TRBJ1-2, with D unresolved. Trimming stripped 6 bases from V and 4 bases from J, with 15 bases between. Germline-derived CDR1 and CDR2 are KGHSH and LQKENI. The CDR3 consists of 14 residues.

The chain recombines TRBV18 with TRBJ2-7; D possibly corresponds to TRBD2 (5 bases). V lost 4 bases, J lost 5 bases, and 24 bases lay in between. The CDR3 runs 17 residues. From germline, CDR1 is KGHSH and CDR2 LQKENI. Written as DNA, the CDR3 is TGTGCCAGCTCACTGCTCCCCGTACGGGGTCGGTTAAACGAGCAGTACTTC. This codes for CASSLLPVRGRLNEQYF.

As regards this clone: Other DNA sequences in the sample encode the same CDR3. The chain's CDR3 is CSVGDRVNQPQHF. CDR3 DNA sequence: TGCAGCGTTGGCGACAGGGTCAATCAGCCCCAGCATTTT. The chain recombines TRBV29-1 with TRBJ1-5, with TRBD1 matching 7 bases. The CDR3 spans 13 residues. Trimming removed 4 bases from V and 3 bases from J; junction bases left unmatched: 3. From germline, CDR1 is SQVTM and CDR2 ANQGSEA.

The V gene is TRBV18, the J gene TRBJ1-2, with D uncertain. V was clipped by 6 bases and J by 7 bases, with 21 bases between them. CDR3 length: 15 amino acids. CDR1 and CDR2 from the germline V gene are KGHSH and LQKENI. The CDR3 region is CASSPSAERERGYTF. Written as DNA, the CDR3 is TGTGCCAGCTCCCCCAGTGCGGAGAGAGAACGTGGCTACACCTTC.